The 28 T cell receptor beta chains presented below share a single source sample, sequenced in a study of response to subunit inactivated influenza vaccine. TCRdb itself ran the RT-PCR reads through MiXCR, one entry per CDR3 protein. This table holds hundreds of thousands of distinct CDR3 sequences, 12% found once. The sample consisted of PBMCs from blood, taken on the day of vaccination. The receptors were gathered from a man aged 45-65 years who received an inactivated influenza vaccine.

The V and J genes are TRBV12-3 or TRBV12-4 and TRBJ1-2; TRBD1 is a possible D gene (6 bases). This CDR3 is 13 amino acids long. Trimming pared 1 base from V and 8 bases from J, leaving 11 bases between. The CDR3 here is CASSLVQGSGYTF. The DNA for the CDR3 is TGTGCCAGCAGTTTAGTACAGGGTTCAGGCTACACCTTC.

The chain has TRBV7-8 and TRBJ2-5; the D gene is possibly TRBD2 (6 bases). The CDR3 extends over 13 amino acids. The V end lost 7 bases, the J end lost 4 bases, and 13 bases lay between the germline ends. Per germline, CDR1 SGHVS and CDR2 FQNEAQ. The chain's CDR3 is CASTRGYTETQYF. In DNA, the CDR3 is TGTGCCAGCACTCGGGGGTACACAGAGACCCAGTACTTC.

This clonotype was recorded at least ten times. This chain links TRBV27 with TRBJ1-1; no clear D gene. The V end lost 2 bases, the J end lost 5 bases, and 12 bases lay between the germline ends. Germline V gene sequence: CDR1 MNHEY, CDR2 SMNVEV (reference sequence). This CDR3 comprises 14 residues. The CDR3 nucleotides are TGTGCCAGCAGTTTAACTAGGCGGGGAACTGAAGCTTTCTTT. Amino acid sequence: CASSLTRRGTEAFF.

The V and J genes are TRBV20-1 and TRBJ2-7, with 7 bases fitting TRBD1. Germline CDR1 is DFQATT and CDR2 is SNEGSKA (reference sequence). The CDR3 sequence is 13 residues long. V gave up 6 bases and J gave up 7 bases; unmatched junction bases: 12. The CDR3 region has the DNA TGCAGTGCCGGGGACAGAGGCCCGGGGGAGCAGTACTTC. It is translated as CSAGDRGPGEQYF.

This clonotype was observed a few times. A much larger clone lies a single base off, so this may be a read error. J is TRBJ2-1 and V is TRBV6-2 or TRBV6-3; no clear D. The CDR3 sequence is 12 residues long. The germline gives CDR1 MNHEY, CDR2 SVGEGT. Trimming took off 4 bases at V and 5 bases at J, with 6 bases between the two ends. The CDR3 DNA is TGTGCCAGCAGTTTCACAAACAATGAGCAGTTCTTC. Amino acids: CASSFTNNEQFF.

This clonotype came up a few times. This rearrangement joins TRBV15 to TRBJ2-5; D tentatively fits TRBD1 or TRBD2 (5 bases each). With 2 bases removed from V and 5 bases from J, the gap between germline ends came to 9 bases. This CDR3 has 13 amino acids. Germline V CDR1 and CDR2: LNHNV, YYDKDF (reference sequence). This CDR3 is CATSRSGQETQYF. Written as DNA, the CDR3 is TGTGCCACCAGCAGATCGGGGCAGGAGACCCAGTACTTC.

This clonotype occurred a few times. At one end the junction does not follow the germline gene, possibly because of a read error. The chain joins TRBV4-1 to TRBJ2-2; unclear D gene. This CDR3 contains 13 residues. Germline V lookup: CDR1 MGHRA, CDR2 YSYEKL. This CDR3 reads CASSRVPTEELFF. The CDR3 DNA follows: TGCGCCAGCAGCCGCGTCCCCACCGAGGAGCTGTTTTTT.

The CDR3 region is CASSLLAGAPQETQYF. Written as DNA, the CDR3 is TGCGCCAGCAGCTTACTAGCGGGGGCACCACAAGAGACCCAGTACTTC. The chain uses TRBV5-1 and TRBJ2-5, with TRBD2 matching over 11 bases. The CDR3 runs to 16 residues. The ends lost 2 bases at V and 2 bases at J; junction bases unmatched: 5. CDR1 is SGHRS, CDR2 YFSETQ, per germline.

The genes are TRBV6-5 and TRBJ2-1; D might be TRBD1 (5 bases). The CDR3 covers 14 residues. Germline-derived CDR1 and CDR2 are MNHEY and SVGAGI. The germline V and J ends were trimmed by 2 bases and 9 bases, with 14 bases remaining between them. The CDR3 DNA follows: TGTGCCAGCAGTTACGCCGGACCGCAGGGTGAGCAGTTCTTC. This encodes CASSYAGPQGEQFF.

The chain couples TRBV20-1 to TRBJ2-7, with 10 bases identical to TRBD2. Trimming at V came to 3 bases and at J to 4 bases, leaving 9 bases not matched to a gene. CDR3 size: 15 residues. The germline V gene encodes CDR1 DFQATT and CDR2 SNEGSKA (reference sequence). The CDR3 is CSASGSSGSGYEQYF. For the CDR3, the DNA is TGCAGTGCTAGTGGGTCTAGCGGGAGTGGGTACGAGCAGTACTTC.

The chain couples TRBV7-2 to TRBJ2-4, with D possibly matching TRBD2 (5 bases). The CDR3 totals 13 residues. Germline V gives CDR1 SGHTA, CDR2 FQGNSA. V gave up 0 bases and J gave up 8 bases, with 8 bases separating them. The CDR3 loop is CASSLAMRDIQYF. For the CDR3, the DNA is TGTGCCAGCAGCTTAGCGATGCGGGACATTCAGTACTTC.

This clonotype was seen more than once but under ten times. The V call is TRBV29-1, the J call TRBJ2-1; D is unclear. Trimming pared 4 bases from V and 4 bases from J, leaving 11 bases between. Germline CDR1 and CDR2: SQVTM and ANQGSEA. CDR3 size: 13 residues. CDR3 sequence (DNA): TGCAGCGTTGTGATTAGCTTATACAATGAGCAGTTCTTC. Protein product: CSVVISLYNEQFF.

The chain combines TRBV18 with TRBJ2-7; 14 bases agree with TRBD2. The CDR3 spans 19 residues. Germline V gene lookup returns CDR1 KGHSH and CDR2 LQKENI. V trimming: 3 bases; J trimming: 2 bases; junction bases outside the gene matches: 12. The CDR3 loop reads CASSPRTSGRTGKPYEQYF. In DNA, the CDR3 is TGTGCCAGCTCACCTAGGACTAGCGGGAGGACCGGTAAACCCTACGAGCAGTACTTC.

This chain links TRBV4-3 with TRBJ1-3, with D unresolved. V dropped 3 bases and J dropped 2 bases, with 11 bases sitting between them. From germline, CDR1 is LGHNA and CDR2 YSLEER. The CDR3 is made up of 15 amino acids. The CDR3, as DNA: TGCGCCAGCAGCCAGTCCAAGGGAACTGGAAACACCATATATTTT. This gives the protein CASSQSKGTGNTIYF.

The rearrangement links TRBV27 to TRBJ2-1, with TRBD1 matching over 10 bases. CDR1 and CDR2 (germline): MNHEY, SMNVEV (reference sequence). The V gene end was trimmed by 6 bases and the J gene end by 6 bases; junction bases not matched to a gene: 8. The CDR3 runs 15 residues. The CDR3: CASRPGTGVVNEQFF. The CDR3 bases are TGTGCCAGCAGACCGGGGACAGGGGTTGTCAATGAGCAGTTCTTC.

This clonotype showed up many times. This chain links TRBV12-3 or TRBV12-4 with TRBJ1-4, with D unclear. The CDR3 extends over 15 amino acids. Trimming removed 5 bases from V and 0 bases from J, with 10 bases in between. The DNA for the CDR3 is TGTGCCAGCAGTGCCAGGAGAACAACTAATGAAAAACTGTTTTTT. As protein: CASSARRTTNEKLFF.

The V and J genes are TRBV7-9 and TRBJ2-1, with 8 bases fitting TRBD1. Germline V gene sequence: CDR1 SEHNR, CDR2 FQNEAQ (reference sequence). The CDR3 contains 15 residues. J gave up 6 bases and V 1 base, and 5 bases lay outside the gene matches. The CDR3 DNA reads TGTGCCAGCAGCTTAGTCAGGGGGCACATCAATGAGCAGTTCTTC. The encoded protein is CASSLVRGHINEQFF.

The V and J genes are TRBV7-2 and TRBJ2-7, with D hard to call. Trimming shortened V by 4 bases and J by 5 bases, and 12 bases separated the two germline ends. The CDR3 totals 13 residues. From germline, CDR1 is SGHTA and CDR2 FQGNSA. As DNA, the CDR3 is TGTGCCAGCAGCTCCCAGGTCCTCAACGAGCAGTACTTC. Protein product: CASSSQVLNEQYF.

In regard to this clonotype: A read error may account for a junction end that differs from germline. V and J are TRBV7-7 and TRBJ2-1, with D perhaps matching TRBD2 (6 bases). The CDR3 length is 13 residues. Germline CDR1 is SSHAT and CDR2 is FNYEAQ (reference sequence). CDR3: CASSRSPGDEQFF. CDR3 coding DNA: TGTGCTAGCAGCCGTTCTCCGGGGGATGAGCAGTTCTTC.

Here the CDR3 DNA reads TGTGCCAGCAGCTTAAGACTAGCGGGAGCGGATACGCAGTATTTT. Translation gives CASSLRLAGADTQYF. The rearrangement uses TRBV11-2 and TRBJ2-3; TRBD2 matches at 12 bases. The CDR3 has 15 amino acids. V dropped 2 bases and J dropped 6; count of bases not matched to a gene: 3. Germline-derived CDR1 and CDR2 are SGHAT and FQNNGV.

This sequence joins TRBV14 and TRBJ2-1, with D possibly TRBD2 on 5 matching bases. The CDR3 is made up of 14 amino acids. The germline CDR1 and CDR2 sequences are SGHDN and FVKESK. V lost 7 bases, J lost 2 bases, and 12 bases lay in between. The CDR3 DNA reads TGTGCCAGCACTGGCGGGTTGGCCTACAATGAGCAGTTCTTC. This translates into CASTGGLAYNEQFF.

This clonotype was picked up one time. A much more abundant neighbour one base away suggests this may be a read error. This chain links TRBV6-6 with TRBJ1-2; D call uncertain. The CDR3 length is 11 residues. Per germline, CDR1 MNHNY and CDR2 SVGAGI (reference sequence). Trimming shortened V by 6 bases and J by 4 bases, and 6 bases separated the two germline ends. In DNA, the CDR3 is TGTGCCAGCAGGTACCTCTATGGCTACACCTTC. The encoded protein is CASRYLYGYTF.

This clonotype was seen only a few times. The chain recombines TRBV7-2 with TRBJ2-4; 7 bases map to TRBD2. The V gene's germline CDR1 is SGHTA and CDR2 FQGNSA. The CDR3 runs 17 residues. The V segment lost 5 bases and the J segment 0 bases; nucleotides outside the gene matches: 10. In DNA form, the CDR3 reads TGTGCCAGCAGCCCGGGCGGGGGTCTTTTAGCCAAAAACATTCAGTACTTC. Protein sequence: CASSPGGGLLAKNIQYF.

The chain is built from TRBV10-3 and TRBJ2-5, with TRBD2 as a possible D gene (6 bases). The CDR3 loop spans 11 amino acids. V was shortened by 10 bases and J by 4 bases, with 10 bases between the two germline ends. Germline V CDR1 and CDR2: ENHRY, SYGVKD. CDR3 nucleotides: TGTGCCACCGGGGGTAGAGAGACCCAGTACTTC. It encodes CATGGRETQYF.

The chain is built from TRBV15 and TRBJ1-2, with D possibly matching TRBD1 (5 bases). Trimming removed 0 bases at V and 4 bases at J, with 12 bases between. Germline V gene lookup returns CDR1 LNHNV and CDR2 YYDKDF (reference sequence). This CDR3 region has 15 residues. CDR3 DNA: TGTGCCACCAGCAGAGATGGGCAGGGTAGCTATGGCTACACCTTC. This gives the protein CATSRDGQGSYGYTF.

The chain recombines TRBV3-1 with TRBJ2-7; D not certain. Trimming took off 1 base at V and 3 bases at J, with 7 bases between the two ends. CDR3 length equals 13 residues. Germline CDR1 reads LGHDT; CDR2 reads YNNKEL (reference sequence). The chain's CDR3 is CASSQVTSYEQYF. As DNA, the CDR3 is TGTGCCAGCAGCCAAGTTACCAGCTACGAGCAGTACTTC.

This clonotype has more than one count but fewer than ten. This chain connects TRBV7-2 to TRBJ2-7; D may be TRBD1 (6 bases). The V end was cut by 4 bases, the J end by 2 bases, with 12 bases between. This CDR3 region has 14 residues. CDR1 SGHTA and CDR2 FQGNSA come from the germline V gene. The CDR3 DNA follows: TGTGCCAGCAGCTCAGAGACAGGAACCTACGAGCAGTACTTC. It codes for CASSSETGTYEQYF.

This clonotype showed up just a few times. The V gene is TRBV11-2, the J gene TRBJ2-2, with TRBD1 matching 10 bases. Trimming removed 4 bases from V and 7 bases from J; junction bases left unmatched: 12. The CDR3 is 17 residues long. Per the germline V gene, CDR1 is SGHAT and CDR2 is FQNNGV. The CDR3 loop is CASSSSRRDRGRGELFF. Written as DNA, the CDR3 is TGTGCCAGCAGCTCATCCCGCCGGGACAGGGGCCGCGGGGAGCTGTTTTTT.